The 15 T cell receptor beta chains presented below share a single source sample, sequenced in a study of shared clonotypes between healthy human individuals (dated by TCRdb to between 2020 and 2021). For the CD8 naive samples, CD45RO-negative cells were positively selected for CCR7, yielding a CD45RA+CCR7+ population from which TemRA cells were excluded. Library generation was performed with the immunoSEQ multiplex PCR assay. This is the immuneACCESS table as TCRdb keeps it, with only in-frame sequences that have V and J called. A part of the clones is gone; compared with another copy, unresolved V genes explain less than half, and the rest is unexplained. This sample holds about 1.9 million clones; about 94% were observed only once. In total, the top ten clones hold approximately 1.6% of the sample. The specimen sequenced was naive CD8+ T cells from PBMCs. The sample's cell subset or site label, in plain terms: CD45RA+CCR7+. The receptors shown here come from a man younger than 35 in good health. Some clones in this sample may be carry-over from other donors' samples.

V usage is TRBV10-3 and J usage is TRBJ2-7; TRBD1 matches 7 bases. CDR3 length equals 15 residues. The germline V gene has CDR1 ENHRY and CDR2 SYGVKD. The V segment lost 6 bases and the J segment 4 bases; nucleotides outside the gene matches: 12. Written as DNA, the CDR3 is TGTGCCATCAGGTTGGGGACAGAACCATTTTACGAGCAGTACTTC. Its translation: CAIRLGTEPFYEQYF.

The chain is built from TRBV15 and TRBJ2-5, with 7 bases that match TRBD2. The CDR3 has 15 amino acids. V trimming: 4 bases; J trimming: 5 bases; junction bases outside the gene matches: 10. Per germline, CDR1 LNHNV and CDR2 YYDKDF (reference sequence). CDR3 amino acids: CATSMQGGREETQYF. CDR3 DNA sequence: TGTGCCACCAGCATGCAGGGAGGGAGAGAGGAGACCCAGTACTTC.

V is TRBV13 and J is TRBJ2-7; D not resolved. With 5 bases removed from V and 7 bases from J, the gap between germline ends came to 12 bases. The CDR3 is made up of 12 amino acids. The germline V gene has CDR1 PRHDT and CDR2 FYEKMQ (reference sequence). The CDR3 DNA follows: TGTGCCAGCAGCCCCGTGTTTATGGAGCAGTACTTC. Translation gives CASSPVFMEQYF.

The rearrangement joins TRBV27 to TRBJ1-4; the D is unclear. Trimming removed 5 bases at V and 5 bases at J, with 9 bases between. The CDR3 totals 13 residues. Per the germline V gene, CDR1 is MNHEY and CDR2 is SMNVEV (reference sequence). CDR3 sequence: CASSEDGNEKLFF. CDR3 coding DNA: TGTGCCAGCAGTGAAGACGGAAATGAAAAACTGTTTTTT. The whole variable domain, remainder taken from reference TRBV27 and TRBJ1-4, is EAQVTQNPRYLITVTGKKLTVTCSQNMNHEYMSWYRQDPGLGLRQIYYSMNVEVTDKGDVPEGYKVSRKEKRNFPLILESPSPNQTSLYFCASSEDGNEKLFFGSGTQLSVL.

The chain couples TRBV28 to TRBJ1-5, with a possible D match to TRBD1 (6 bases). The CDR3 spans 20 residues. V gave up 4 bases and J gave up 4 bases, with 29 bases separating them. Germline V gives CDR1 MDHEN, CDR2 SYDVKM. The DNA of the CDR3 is TGTGCCAGCAGTTCCCCCACGGTCGGACTTGGGACATTAGGTAATCAGCCCCAGCATTTT. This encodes CASSSPTVGLGTLGNQPQHF.

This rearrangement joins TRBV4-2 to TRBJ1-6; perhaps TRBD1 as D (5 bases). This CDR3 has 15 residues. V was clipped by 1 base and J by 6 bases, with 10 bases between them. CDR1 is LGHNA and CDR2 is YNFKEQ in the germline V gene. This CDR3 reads CASSQVSGPNSPLHF. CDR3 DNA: TGTGCCAGCAGCCAAGTATCAGGGCCTAATTCACCCCTCCACTTT.

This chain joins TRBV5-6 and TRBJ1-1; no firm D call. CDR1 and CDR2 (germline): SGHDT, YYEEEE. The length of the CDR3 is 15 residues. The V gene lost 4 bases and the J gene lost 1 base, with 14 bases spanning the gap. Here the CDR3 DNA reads TGTGCCAGCAGCCCCACTGGAGGGTGGAACACTGAAGCTTTCTTT. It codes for CASSPTGGWNTEAFF. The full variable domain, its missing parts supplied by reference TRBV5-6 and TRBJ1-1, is DAGVTQSPTHLIKTRGQQVTLRCSPKSGHDTVSWYQQALGQGPQFIFQYYEEEERQRGNFPDRFSGHQFPNYSSELNVNALLLGDSALYLCASSPTGGWNTEAFFGQGTRLTVV.

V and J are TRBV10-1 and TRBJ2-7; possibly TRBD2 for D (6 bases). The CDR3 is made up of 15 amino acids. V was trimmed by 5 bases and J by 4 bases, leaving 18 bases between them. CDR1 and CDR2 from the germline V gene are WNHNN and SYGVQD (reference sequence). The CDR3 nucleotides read TGCGCCAGCAGTTTCTCCCGGGAGTCGACTTACGAGCAGTACTTC. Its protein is CASSFSRESTYEQYF.

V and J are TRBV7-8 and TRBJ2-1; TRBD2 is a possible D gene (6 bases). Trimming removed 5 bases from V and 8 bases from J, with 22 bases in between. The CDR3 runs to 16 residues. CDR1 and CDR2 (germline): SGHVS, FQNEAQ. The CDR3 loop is CASSTVLALVKDEQFF. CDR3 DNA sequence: TGTGCCAGCAGCACCGTTCTAGCGCTCGTCAAAGATGAGCAGTTCTTC.

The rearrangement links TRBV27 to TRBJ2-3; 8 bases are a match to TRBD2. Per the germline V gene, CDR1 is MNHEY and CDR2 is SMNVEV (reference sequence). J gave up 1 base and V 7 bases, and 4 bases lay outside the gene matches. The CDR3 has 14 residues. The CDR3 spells CASKAGAGTDTQYF. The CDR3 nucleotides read TGTGCCAGCAAAGCGGGAGCCGGCACAGATACGCAGTATTTT.

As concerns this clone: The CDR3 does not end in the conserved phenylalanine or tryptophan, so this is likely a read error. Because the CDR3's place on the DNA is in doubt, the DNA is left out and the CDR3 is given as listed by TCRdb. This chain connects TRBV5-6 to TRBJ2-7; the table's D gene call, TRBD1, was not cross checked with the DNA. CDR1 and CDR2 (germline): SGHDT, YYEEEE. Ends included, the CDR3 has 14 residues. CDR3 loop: CASSWGVGTALQLL.

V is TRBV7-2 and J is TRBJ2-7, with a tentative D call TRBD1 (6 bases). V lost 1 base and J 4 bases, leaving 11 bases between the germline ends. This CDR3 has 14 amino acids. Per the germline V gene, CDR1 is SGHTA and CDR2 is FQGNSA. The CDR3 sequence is CASSLGGPRYEQYF. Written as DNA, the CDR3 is TGTGCCAGCAGCTTAGGGGGGCCCCGTTACGAGCAGTACTTC.

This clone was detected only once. CDR3 sequence reads: CASSSPRGETYNEQFF. DNA for the CDR3: TGTGCCAGCAGCTCCCCGAGGGGGGAGACTTACAATGAGCAGTTCTTC. This chain connects TRBV11-2 to TRBJ2-1; D possibly uses TRBD1 or TRBD2 (6 bases each). V lost 4 bases to trimming and J lost 4 bases, with 17 bases between them. The CDR3 consists of 16 residues. Germline CDR1 reads SGHAT; CDR2 reads FQNNGV.

CDR3 coding DNA: TGTGCCAGCAGCCGCCCCCGAGGGGCTGGGGCCAACGTCCTGACTTTC. Its protein is CASSRPRGAGANVLTF. This chain uses TRBV11-3 with TRBJ2-6, with D perhaps being TRBD1 or TRBD2 (5 bases each). The CDR3 has 16 amino acids. V lost 5 bases and J lost 2, with 13 bases in between. CDR1 is SGHNT, CDR2 YENEEA, per germline.

CDR3 region: CASSQSIAGGPPEQYF. CDR3 DNA sequence: TGCGCCAGCAGCCAGAGCATAGCGGGAGGCCCCCCCGAGCAGTACTTC. This rearrangement joins TRBV4-1 to TRBJ2-7; 10 bases line up with TRBD2. The V and J ends lost 3 bases and 6 bases, in that order; junction bases with no gene match: 11. Germline CDR1 reads MGHRA; CDR2 reads YSYEKL. This CDR3 has 16 amino acids.